The rows below give T cell receptor beta chains drawn from one sample of a study of shared clonotypes between healthy human individuals. Using immunoSEQ multiplex PCR, the repertoire was profiled, and TCRdb retains in-frame clones only, with some absent. The sample has more than 500,000 clones; 90% to 95% are singletons. The sequenced material came from naive CD8+ T cells sorted from blood. These receptors originate from a woman aged 25 to 39 in good health. CDR3s include the opening cysteine and the closing phenylalanine or tryptophan. D genes are given only for firm matches. A clone size is listed for some rows: how often the clone was seen (once, few, many), or a class if it is expanded.

j_call	clone_size	v_call	d_call	cdr3_nt	cdr3_aa
TRBJ2-3	-	TRBV28	-	TGTGCCAGCAGCGAGCAGAGGGAAGGAGCAGATACGCAGTATTTT	CASSEQREGADTQYF
TRBJ1-5	-	TRBV23-1	TRBD1	TGCGCCAGCAGTCAACCACTAAGAGGGACAGGGGGTATGTCTCGGGATCAGCCCCAGCATTTT	CASSQPLRGTGGMSRDQPQHF
TRBJ2-7	-	TRBV5-1	-	TGCGCCAGCAGCACCCCGGTGGGCGACGAGCAGTACTTC	CASSTPVGDEQYF
TRBJ2-7	-	TRBV2	-	TGTGCCAGCAGTGACCATTTATCCTACGAGCAGTACTTC	CASSDHLSYEQYF
TRBJ1-5	-	TRBV2	-	TGTGCCAGCGGAGTTCCACAGGGAAATCAGCCCCAGCATTTT	CASGVPQGNQPQHF
TRBJ2-7	-	TRBV28	-	TGTGCCAGTCGGACGGAGTCCTACGAGCAGTACTTC	CASRTESYEQYF
TRBJ2-7	-	TRBV6-6	-	TGTGCCAGCAGTTACTCCTCGACTGAATACGAGCAGTACTTC	CASSYSSTEYEQYF
TRBJ1-4	-	TRBV5-6	TRBD1	TGTGCCAGCAGCGCCGGACAGGGGGTTAATGAAAAACTGTTTTTT	CASSAGQGVNEKLFF
TRBJ2-7	-	TRBV5-4	TRBD2	TGTGCCAGCAGCTTAGGCGGGAGGGCCTACGAGCAGTACTTC	CASSLGGRAYEQYF
TRBJ1-1	-	TRBV28	-	TGTGCCAGCAGTTTATCTCCACTCATGAACACTGAAGCTTTCTTT	CASSLSPLMNTEAFF
TRBJ1-4	-	TRBV27	-	TGTGCCAGCAGTTTAGTGGGGGGTTTGTTTGAAAAACTGTTTTTT	CASSLVGGLFEKLFF
TRBJ1-1	-	TRBV7-6	TRBD1	TGTGCCAGCAGCGAAAAACGGACCTACAGGGGCACTGAAGCTTTCTTT	CASSEKRTYRGTEAFF
TRBJ2-1	-	TRBV28	-	TGTGCCAGCAGTTTAGAGGGACGCTCCTACAATGAGCAGTTCTTC	CASSLEGRSYNEQFF
TRBJ2-1	once	TRBV28	-	TGTGCCAGCAGTTTTACAAGACAAGCCTACAATGAGCAGTTCTTC	CASSFTRQAYNEQFF
TRBJ2-7	-	TRBV2	TRBD2	TGTGCCAGCAGTGAAGGGACTAGCGGATTCTACGAGCAGTACTTC	CASSEGTSGFYEQYF
TRBJ2-1	-	TRBV5-6	TRBD2	TGTGCCAGCAGCATAGGACTAGCGGGAGTTGAGCAGTTCTTC	CASSIGLAGVEQFF
TRBJ2-7	-	TRBV9	-	TGTGCCAGCAGCGTAGGGGACGGGACCCCATCCTACGAGCAGTACTTC	CASSVGDGTPSYEQYF